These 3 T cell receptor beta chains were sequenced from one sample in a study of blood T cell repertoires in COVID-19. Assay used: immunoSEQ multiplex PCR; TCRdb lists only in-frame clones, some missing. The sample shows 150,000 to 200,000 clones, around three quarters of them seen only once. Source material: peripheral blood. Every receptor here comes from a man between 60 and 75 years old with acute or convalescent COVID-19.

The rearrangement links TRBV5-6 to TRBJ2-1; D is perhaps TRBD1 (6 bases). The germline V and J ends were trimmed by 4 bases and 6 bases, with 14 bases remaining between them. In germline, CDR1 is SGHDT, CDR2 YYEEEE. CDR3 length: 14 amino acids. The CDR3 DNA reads TGTGCCAGCAGCCTCAACAGGGAAGGCAATGAGCAGTTCTTC. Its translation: CASSLNREGNEQFF.

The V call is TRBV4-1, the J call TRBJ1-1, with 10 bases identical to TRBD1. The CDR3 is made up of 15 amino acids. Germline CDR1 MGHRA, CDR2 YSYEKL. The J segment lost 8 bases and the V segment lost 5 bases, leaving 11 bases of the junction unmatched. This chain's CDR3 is CASSSPGQGSPEAFF. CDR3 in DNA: TGCGCCAGCAGCTCCCCGGGACAGGGGTCCCCAGAAGCTTTCTTT.

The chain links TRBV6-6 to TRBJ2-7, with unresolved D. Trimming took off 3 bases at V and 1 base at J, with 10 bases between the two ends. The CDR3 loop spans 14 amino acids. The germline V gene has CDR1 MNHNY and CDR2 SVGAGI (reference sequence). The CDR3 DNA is TGTGCCAGCAGTTATCAGGCCAGATCCTACGAGCAGTACTTC. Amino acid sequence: CASSYQARSYEQYF.